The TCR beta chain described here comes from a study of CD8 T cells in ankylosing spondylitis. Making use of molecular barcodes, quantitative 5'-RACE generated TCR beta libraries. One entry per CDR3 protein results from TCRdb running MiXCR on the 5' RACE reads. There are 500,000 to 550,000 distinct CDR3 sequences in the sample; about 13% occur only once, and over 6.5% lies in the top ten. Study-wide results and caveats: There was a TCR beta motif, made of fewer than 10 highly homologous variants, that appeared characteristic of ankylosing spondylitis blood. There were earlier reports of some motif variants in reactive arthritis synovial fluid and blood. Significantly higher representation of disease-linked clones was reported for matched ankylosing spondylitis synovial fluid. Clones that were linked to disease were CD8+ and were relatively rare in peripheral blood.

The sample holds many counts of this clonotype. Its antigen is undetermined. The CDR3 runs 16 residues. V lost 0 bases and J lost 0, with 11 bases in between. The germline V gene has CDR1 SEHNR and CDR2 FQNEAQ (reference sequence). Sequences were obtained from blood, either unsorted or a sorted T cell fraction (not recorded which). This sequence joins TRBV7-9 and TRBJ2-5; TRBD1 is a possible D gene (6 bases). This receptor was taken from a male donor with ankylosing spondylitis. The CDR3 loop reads CASSLALGQDQETQYF. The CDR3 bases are TGTGCCAGCAGCTTAGCTTTGGGACAAGACCAAGAGACCCAGTACTTC.